What follows are 8 T cell receptor beta chains derived from one specimen sequenced in a study of regulatory T cells in long-lasting Graves disease (dated by TCRdb to the early 2020s). The sample's time point label is to be understood as: persistent/refractory GD, antithyroid drugs over 5 years with positive TRAb. RNA was extracted from PBMCs in TRIzol for both TCR sequencing and RNA sequencing. The library was prepared using multiplex PCR. TCRdb lists the instrument as Illumina HiSeq 4000. CDR3 regions were amplified by Arm-PCR with iRepertoire HTBI primers to construct TCR beta libraries. TCRdb reprocessing: public reads trimmed at Q25 with fastp, clones called with MiXCR, in-frame beta chains kept. Every entry covers one CDR3 protein and lists the most common genes and DNA from its rows. The sample yields some 450,000 distinct CDR3 sequences; less than 25% were counted once. In total, the top ten clones hold about 27% of the sample.

Sequences were derived from peripheral blood mononuclear cells (PBMCs), sampled when the disease was refractory, from a patient treated with antithyroid drugs. These receptors all stem from a female donor with Graves disease.

This clonotype was observed at least ten times. The rearrangement joins TRBV7-6 to TRBJ2-5; a weak D match, TRBD1 (5 bases). CDR3 size: 15 residues. V lost 4 bases and J 5 bases, leaving 17 bases between the germline ends. Germline values: CDR1 SGHVS, CDR2 FNYEAQ. The CDR3 coding sequence is TGTGCCAGCAGCTCAACCCAGGGTTTGGGGGAGACCCAGTACTTC. Its translation is CASSSTQGLGETQYF.

In its sample, this clonotype was seen many times. This chain links TRBV15 with TRBJ2-7; D not certain. CDR3 size: 11 residues. The germline gives CDR1 LNHNV, CDR2 YYDKDF (reference sequence). The V gene lost 0 bases and the J gene lost 7 bases, with 4 bases spanning the gap. Written as DNA, the CDR3 is TGTGCCACCAGCAGAGATTCAGAGCAGTACTTC. Protein: CATSRDSEQYF. Drawing the rest from reference TRBV15 and TRBJ2-7, the complete variable domain is DAMVIQNPRYQVTQFGKPVTLSCSQTLNHNVMYWYQQKSSQAPKLLFHYYDKDFNNEADTPDNFQSRRPNTSFCFLDIRSPGLGDTAMYLCATSRDSEQYFGPGTRLTVT.

This clonotype has only a few counts. The V call is TRBV7-2, the J call TRBJ1-1, with 8 bases lining up with TRBD1. Germline assignment: CDR1 SGHTA and CDR2 FQGNSA. This CDR3 is 16 amino acids long. V lost 5 bases to trimming and J lost 1 base; unmatched junction nucleotides: 9. As DNA, the CDR3 is TGTGCCAGCAGCCCCCTGAGGACAGGGAGGAACACTGAAGCTTTCTTT. It codes for CASSPLRTGRNTEAFF.

The chain uses TRBV30 and TRBJ1-2; 8 nucleotides agree with TRBD1. This CDR3 is built from 14 residues. From germline, CDR1 is GTSNPN and CDR2 SVGIG (reference sequence). Trimming at V came to 4 bases and at J to 4 bases, leaving 8 bases not matched to a gene. CDR3 sequence: CAWTKQTGAYGYTF. The CDR3 DNA reads TGTGCCTGGACTAAACAGACAGGGGCCTATGGCTACACCTTC.

This rearrangement joins TRBV7-2 to TRBJ2-3; D is uncertain. The CDR3 extends over 13 amino acids. V lost 7 bases and J lost 4, with 12 bases in between. The germline V gene has CDR1 SGHTA and CDR2 FQGNSA. The CDR3 loop is CASTQPLADTQYF. Written as DNA, the CDR3 is TGTGCCAGCACCCAGCCCCTCGCAGATACGCAGTATTTT.

This clonotype was observed at least ten times. The rearrangement joins TRBV27 to TRBJ1-1, with D possibly matching TRBD1 (5 bases). Germline V gives CDR1 MNHEY, CDR2 SMNVEV (reference sequence). The CDR3 is made up of 14 amino acids. Trimming took 3 bases from V and 6 from J, leaving 14 bases between them. The CDR3 nucleotides are TGTGCCAGCAGTTTGGGGGTAGGGTCGTCTGAAGCTTTCTTT. Protein product: CASSLGVGSSEAFF.

This clonotype occurred many times. The chain has TRBV29-1 and TRBJ1-1; 10 nucleotides line up with TRBD1. Germline values: CDR1 SQVTM, CDR2 ANQGSEA. The length of the CDR3 is 13 residues. The V gene end was trimmed by 7 bases and the J gene end by 4 bases; junction bases not matched to a gene: 6. Here the CDR3 reads CSGGTGVGTEAFF. CDR3 DNA sequence: TGCAGCGGCGGGACAGGGGTCGGCACTGAAGCTTTCTTT.

This chain links TRBV4-1 with TRBJ2-7; possible D gene TRBD1, 6 bases. Germline CDR1 is MGHRA and CDR2 is YSYEKL. V was shortened by 0 bases and J by 2 bases, with 11 bases between the two germline ends. The CDR3 has 15 amino acids. The CDR3 DNA follows: TGCGCCAGCAGCCAAGAAGGCCAGGGGACCTACGAGCAGTACTTC. Its translation is CASSQEGQGTYEQYF.